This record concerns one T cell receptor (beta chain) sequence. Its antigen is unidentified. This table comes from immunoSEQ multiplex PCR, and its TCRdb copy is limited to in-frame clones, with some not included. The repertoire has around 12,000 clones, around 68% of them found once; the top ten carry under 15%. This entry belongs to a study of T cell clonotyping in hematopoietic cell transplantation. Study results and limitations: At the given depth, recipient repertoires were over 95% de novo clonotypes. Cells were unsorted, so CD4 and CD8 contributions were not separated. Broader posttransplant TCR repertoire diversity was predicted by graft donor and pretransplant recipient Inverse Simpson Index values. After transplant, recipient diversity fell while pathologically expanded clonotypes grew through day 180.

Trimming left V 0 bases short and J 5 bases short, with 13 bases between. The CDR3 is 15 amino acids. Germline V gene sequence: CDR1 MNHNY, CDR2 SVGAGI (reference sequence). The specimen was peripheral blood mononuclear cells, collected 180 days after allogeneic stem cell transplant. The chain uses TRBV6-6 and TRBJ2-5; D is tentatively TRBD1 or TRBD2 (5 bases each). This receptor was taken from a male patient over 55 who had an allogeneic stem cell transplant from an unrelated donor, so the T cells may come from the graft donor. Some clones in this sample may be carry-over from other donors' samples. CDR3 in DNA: TGTGCCAGCAGTTACTCGAGGGGCGCCATGGAGACCCAGTACTTC. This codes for CASSYSRGAMETQYF.